The 8 T cell receptor beta chains below all came from one sample that was sequenced in a study of T cell responses to AZD1222 COVID-19 vaccine. Measured with immunoSEQ multiplex PCR; TCRdb has only the in-frame clones, and not every one. The data hold 100,000 or so clones, with 85% to 90% observed a single time. The specimen was peripheral blood, collected on day 0 of AZD1222 vaccination. These receptors came from an adult in good health.

The V and J genes are TRBV7-9 and TRBJ1-3, with D hard to call. V was shortened by 4 bases and J by 7 bases, with 14 bases between the two germline ends. Germline values: CDR1 SEHNR, CDR2 FQNEAQ (reference sequence). This CDR3 is built from 14 residues. The CDR3 sequence is CASSSSGSGNTIYF. In nucleotides, the CDR3 is TGTGCCAGCAGCTCGTCGGGGTCCGGGAACACCATATATTTT.

The V and J genes are TRBV9 and TRBJ1-1; D not resolved. Germline V CDR1 and CDR2: SGDLS, YYNGEE. The V and J ends lost 7 bases and 2 bases respectively, with 9 bases between them. The CDR3 length is 12 residues. The CDR3 sequence: CASPPPNTEAFF. In DNA, the CDR3 is TGTGCCAGCCCCCCGCCCAACACTGAAGCTTTCTTT.

This clone was found a few times. The V gene is TRBV28, the J gene TRBJ1-3; D remains unclear. Trimming pared 3 bases from V and 0 bases from J, leaving 12 bases between. The V gene's germline CDR1 is MDHEN and CDR2 SYDVKM. The CDR3 spans 16 residues. Written as DNA, the CDR3 is TGTGCCAGCAGTTTCTCCCCGGAATTCTCTGGAAACACCATATATTTT. This codes for CASSFSPEFSGNTIYF.

The genes are TRBV30 and TRBJ2-3, with 9 positions matching TRBD2. The CDR3 spans 13 residues. The ends lost 3 bases at V and 3 bases at J; junction bases unmatched: 1. In germline, CDR1 is GTSNPN, CDR2 SVGIG (reference sequence). In DNA, the CDR3 is TGTGCCTGGAGGCTAGCGGGAACAGATACGCAGTATTTT. This translates into CAWRLAGTDTQYF.

This sequence joins TRBV18 and TRBJ2-1; D call uncertain. V lost 5 bases to trimming and J lost 4 bases, with 12 bases between them. The CDR3 loop spans 14 amino acids. The germline V gene has CDR1 KGHSH and CDR2 LQKENI. The CDR3 nucleotides read TGTGCCAGCTCAGCGACCTTCGGGTACAATGAGCAGTTCTTC. It is translated as CASSATFGYNEQFF. The whole variable domain, remainder taken from reference TRBV18 and TRBJ2-1, is NAGVMQNPRHLVRRRGQEARLRCSPMKGHSHVYWYRQLPEEGLKFMVYLQKENIIDESGMPKERFSAEFPKEGPSILRIQQVVRGDSAAYFCASSATFGYNEQFFGPGTRLTVL.

The V call is TRBV7-2, the J call TRBJ2-7, with 10 bases identical to TRBD2. J lost 0 bases, V lost 2 bases, and 1 base had no gene match. Germline loops: CDR1 SGHTA, CDR2 FQGNSA. The CDR3 runs 15 residues. The CDR3 here is CASSLLAGDSYEQYF. In DNA form, the CDR3 reads TGTGCCAGCAGCTTACTAGCGGGGGACTCCTACGAGCAGTACTTC.

In this sample, this clone turned up a few times. For the CDR3, the DNA is TGTGCCACTACCCAGGGTAGCGGGAGTGGGGGCTACCAAGAGACCCAGTACTTC. The encoded protein is CATTQGSGSGGYQETQYF. The chain joins TRBV7-2 to TRBJ2-5, with 9 bases lining up with TRBD2. This CDR3 comprises 18 residues. Germline assignment: CDR1 SGHTA and CDR2 FQGNSA. The V and J ends lost 10 bases and 0 bases, in that order; junction bases with no gene match: 18.

The chain uses TRBV27 and TRBJ1-6; D is uncertain. In germline, CDR1 is MNHEY, CDR2 SMNVEV (reference sequence). The CDR3 totals 16 residues. V was cut by 4 bases and J by 6 bases, with 16 bases left in between. CDR3 DNA: TGTGCCAGCAGTTCCGGACTGCCATTTAGTAATTCACCCCTCCACTTT. This sequence encodes CASSSGLPFSNSPLHF.